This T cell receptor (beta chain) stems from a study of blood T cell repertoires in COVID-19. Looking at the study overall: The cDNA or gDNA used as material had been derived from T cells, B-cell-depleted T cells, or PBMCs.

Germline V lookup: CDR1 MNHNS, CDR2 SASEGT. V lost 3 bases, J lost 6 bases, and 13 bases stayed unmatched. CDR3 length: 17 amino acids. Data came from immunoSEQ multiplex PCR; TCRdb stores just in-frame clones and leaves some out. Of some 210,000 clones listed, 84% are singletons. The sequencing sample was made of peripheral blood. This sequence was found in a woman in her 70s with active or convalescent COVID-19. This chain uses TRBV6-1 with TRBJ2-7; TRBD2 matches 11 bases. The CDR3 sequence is CASSDLYFSGRAREQYF. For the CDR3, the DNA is TGTGCCAGCAGTGACCTCTATTTTAGCGGGAGGGCCCGCGAGCAGTACTTC.